This T cell receptor beta chain was retrieved from a study of CD8 T cells in Susac syndrome. The CDR3 has 13 amino acids. V gave up 7 bases and J gave up 4 bases, with 11 bases separating them. It was with random hexamers that roughly 0.5 to 1 ug RNA was reverse transcribed. TCRdb recomputed calls from the immunoSEQ multiplex PCR reads with MiXCR, one row per CDR3 protein. The sample lists over 350,000 distinct CDR3 sequences, about 85% occurring once. J is TRBJ2-1 and V is TRBV12-3 or TRBV12-4; D gene unclear. The sequencing input was CD8+ T cells from PBMCs. This sequence originates from a human donor with multiple sclerosis. The CDR3 sequence: CASTEIGYNEQFF. In DNA, the CDR3 is TGTGCCAGCACGGAGATTGGTTACAATGAGCAGTTCTTC.